This T cell receptor beta chain came from a study of cytomegalovirus exposure and HLA in healthy donors. General study points: A later analysis linked a missense variant in DCLRE1C to the trimming of TCR beta V and J genes. The authors listed 150 to 200 TCR beta chains as cytomegalovirus-associated.

Primers for the PCR totalled 60 Vbeta and 13 Jbeta. The protocol was immunoSEQ multiplex PCR, while the TCRdb copy is restricted to in-frame clones and leaves out a portion. The profile shows around 190,000 clones, 80% to 90% of them singletons. The ends were cut back, 7 bases at V and 0 bases at J, with 11 bases in the middle. The CDR3 is made up of 14 amino acids. From germline, CDR1 is SGHRS and CDR2 YFSETQ. A remark on this clone: Its antigen is undetermined.

Sequenced material: PBMCs. The chain carries TRBV5-1 and TRBJ1-3; D gene ambiguous. This sequence was found in a man between 35 and 55 years old in good health and CMV-seropositive. DNA for the CDR3: TGCGCCAGCCACGACGGGGACTCTGGAAACACCATATATTTT. This translates into CASHDGDSGNTIYF.